This TCR beta chain is drawn from a study of cytomegalovirus exposure and HLA in healthy donors. Researchers ran the PCR with 60 Vbeta and 13 Jbeta primers. Sequencing used immunoSEQ multiplex PCR; TCRdb keeps in-frame clones, though not all of them. The sample shows some 140,000 clones, 79% of them seen only once. The V gene lost 5 bases and the J gene lost 1 base, with 18 bases spanning the gap. CDR3 size: 17 residues. CDR1 is SGHTA, CDR2 FQGNSA, per germline. The receptor was derived from a man under 40 in good health and CMV-seropositive. The sample comprised PBMCs. V and J are TRBV7-2 and TRBJ2-1; D gene ambiguous. CDR3 protein: CASSLTAPVGSYNEQFF. DNA for the CDR3: TGTGCCAGCAGCCTAACAGCCCCAGTTGGGTCCTACAATGAGCAGTTCTTC.